This T cell receptor (beta chain) stems from a study of T cells in Graves' hyperthyroidism and ophthalmopathy. The CDR3 consists of 15 residues. Germline V gene sequence: CDR1 SNHLY, CDR2 FYNNEI. The ends lost 6 bases at V and 2 bases at J; junction bases unmatched: 9. This clonotype was observed at least ten times. What was amplified from RNA transcripts were TCR beta CDR3 regions. The TCR CDR3 was amplified in a first-round RT-PCR using the HTBI primer set. TCRdb reprocessed the multiplex PCR reads via MiXCR and lists one record per CDR3 protein. This table holds fewer than 550,000 distinct CDR3 sequences, about a sixth found once.

This TCR was sampled from a woman between 18 and 30 years old with Graves' hyperthyroidism. The chain has TRBV2 and TRBJ2-7; 8 positions agree with TRBD1. The sample consisted of blood. This CDR3 is CASSALAGGAYEQYF. CDR3 sequence (DNA): TGTGCCAGCAGCGCCCTAGCAGGGGGCGCCTACGAGCAGTACTTC.